These T cell receptor beta chains were read from a single sample in a study of spatial heterogeneity in lung cancer. TCRdb reprocessed the 5' RACE reads with MiXCR, giving one entry per CDR3 protein. The sample records roughly 80,000 distinct CDR3 sequences, about 8% being singletons. This specimen was PBMCs, taken at surgery. All receptors come from a male donor with early-stage non-small cell lung cancer. Both conserved end residues are part of each CDR3. The D gene is left open where the match is weak. The size entry is marked missing in some rows and otherwise reads once, few, many or a size class.

CDR3 protein: CASSRTEQNQPQHF
CDR3 DNA: TGTGCCAGCAGTCGGACCGAGCAGAACCAGCCCCAGCATTTT
V gene: TRBV12-3/TRBV12-4
J gene: TRBJ1-5
clone size: few
D gene: NA

CDR3 protein: CASSPPRGNTLSYNEQFF
CDR3 DNA: TGCGCCAGCAGCCCTCCTAGGGGGAACACCCTCTCCTACAATGAGCAGTTCTTC
V gene: TRBV5-1
J gene: TRBJ2-1
clone size: many
D gene: NA

CDR3 protein: CASSPGVNYGYTF
CDR3 DNA: TGTGCCAGCAGCCCGGGTGTTAACTATGGCTACACCTTC
V gene: TRBV6-6
J gene: TRBJ1-2
clone size: many
D gene: NA

CDR3 protein: CASSQGFLREGNEQFF
CDR3 DNA: TGCGCCAGCAGCCAAGGTTTTCTCAGGGAAGGCAATGAGCAGTTCTTC
V gene: TRBV4-1
J gene: TRBJ2-1
clone size: many
D gene: NA

CDR3 protein: CASSQRGYNEQFF
CDR3 DNA: TGTGCCAGCAGCCAGCGGGGCTACAATGAGCAGTTCTTC
V gene: TRBV3-1
J gene: TRBJ2-1
clone size: few
D gene: NA

CDR3 protein: CASSPGRLNTEAFF
CDR3 DNA: TGTGCCAGCAGTCCGGGACGGTTGAACACTGAAGCTTTCTTT
V gene: TRBV12-3/TRBV12-4
J gene: TRBJ1-1
clone size: NA
D gene: NA

CDR3 protein: CATSRDSGEYEQYF
CDR3 DNA: TGTGCCACCAGCAGAGACTCAGGGGAATACGAGCAGTACTTC
V gene: TRBV15
J gene: TRBJ2-7
clone size: NA
D gene: NA

CDR3 protein: CASSVSHGNTGELFF
CDR3 DNA: TGTGCCAGCAGCGTTTCGCACGGGAACACCGGGGAGCTGTTTTTT
V gene: TRBV9
J gene: TRBJ2-2
clone size: NA
D gene: NA

CDR3 protein: CASSYFGWEQYF
CDR3 DNA: TGTGCCAGCAGTTACTTCGGTTGGGAGCAGTACTTC
V gene: TRBV6-2/TRBV6-3
J gene: TRBJ2-7
clone size: few
D gene: NA

CDR3 protein: CASSYMGQANQPQHF
CDR3 DNA: TGTGCCAGCAGTTACATGGGACAGGCTAATCAGCCCCAGCATTTT
V gene: TRBV6-6
J gene: TRBJ1-5
clone size: NA
D gene: TRBD1

CDR3 protein: CAIRDRGYETQYF
CDR3 DNA: TGTGCCATCCGGGACAGGGGATATGAGACCCAGTACTTC
V gene: TRBV10-3
J gene: TRBJ2-5
clone size: few
D gene: TRBD1

CDR3 protein: CASSPTSFETQYF
CDR3 DNA: TGTGCCAGCAGCCCAACTAGTTTTGAGACCCAGTACTTC
V gene: TRBV12-3/TRBV12-4
J gene: TRBJ2-5
clone size: few
D gene: NA

CDR3 protein: CASSEEGADYGYTF
CDR3 DNA: TGCGCCAGCAGTGAGGAGGGGGCGGACTATGGCTACACCTTC
V gene: TRBV10-2
J gene: TRBJ1-2
clone size: many
D gene: TRBD1

CDR3 protein: CSVLGREGPYGYTF
CDR3 DNA: TGCAGCGTTCTTGGACGAGAAGGACCCTATGGCTACACCTTC
V gene: TRBV29-1
J gene: TRBJ1-2
clone size: few
D gene: NA

CDR3 protein: CASSLDPGLHYGYTF
CDR3 DNA: TGTGCCAGCAGCTTAGACCCGGGACTGCACTATGGCTACACCTTC
V gene: TRBV7-9
J gene: TRBJ1-2
clone size: many
D gene: NA

CDR3 protein: CASRRGQQDTGELFF
CDR3 DNA: TGCGCCAGCAGACGGGGACAGCAAGACACCGGGGAGCTGTTTTTT
V gene: TRBV4-1
J gene: TRBJ2-2
clone size: few
D gene: TRBD1